This T cell receptor beta chain was identified during a study of beta chain features in type 1 diabetes. With 3 bases removed from V and 1 base from J, the gap between germline ends came to 12 bases. CDR3 size: 15 residues. Germline loops: CDR1 KGHSH, CDR2 LQKENI. By way of CD45RO/CCR7/CD25/CD127/CD95/CD27, the CD4+ regulatory, stem cell-like memory, central memory and naive cells were sorted. The sequenced template was cDNA made from the entire isolated RNA. Repertoires were generated with immunoSEQ multiplex PCR, while TCRdb's copy carries only in-frame clones and drops some. The sample contains 200,000 to 300,000 clones, around 21% of which appear only once. Whole-study findings and limits: Shorter TCRB CDR3s, moderately but significantly so, were found in Type 1 diabetes patients in all four CD4+ subsets.

To note about this clone: Its antigen is currently unknown.

V and J are TRBV18 and TRBJ1-1, with no clear D. The sample taken for sequencing was naive CD4+ T cells from blood. The receptor comes from a woman in her thirties or forties with type 1 diabetes. The CDR3 region is CASSPGTASNTEAFF. In nucleotides, the CDR3 is TGTGCCAGCTCACCTGGTACAGCCTCGAACACTGAAGCTTTCTTT.